The clone carrying this T cell receptor beta chain turned up a few times. Antigen specificity is unknown. These data belong to a study of cytomegalovirus exposure and HLA in healthy donors. Points from the study as a whole: Later, an analysis showed that TCR beta chains associated with HLA were more clonally expanded than others that were equally common. Prior analysis indicated that the majority of TCR beta V segments exhibited productivity approximately 90% or approximately 30% of the time.

Healthy bone marrow donors supplied every sample. 60 Vbeta and 13 Jbeta primers were used in PCR. Profiled with immunoSEQ multiplex PCR; TCRdb holds only in-frame clones, not every one. Of about 200,000 clones listed, under 70% were seen once; the top ten hold about 3%. V shed 6 bases and J shed 0 bases, with 14 bases lying between them. Germline CDR1 MNHEY, CDR2 SMNVEV (reference sequence). The CDR3 is 16 amino acids. The rearrangement links TRBV27 to TRBJ2-2, with no clear D. The source is a man aged 35 to 55 in good health and CMV-seropositive. The sample was PBMCs. The CDR3 spells CASSRNSLPNTGELFF. CDR3 coding DNA: TGTGCCAGCAGCCGCAACAGCCTACCGAACACCGGGGAGCTGTTTTTT.